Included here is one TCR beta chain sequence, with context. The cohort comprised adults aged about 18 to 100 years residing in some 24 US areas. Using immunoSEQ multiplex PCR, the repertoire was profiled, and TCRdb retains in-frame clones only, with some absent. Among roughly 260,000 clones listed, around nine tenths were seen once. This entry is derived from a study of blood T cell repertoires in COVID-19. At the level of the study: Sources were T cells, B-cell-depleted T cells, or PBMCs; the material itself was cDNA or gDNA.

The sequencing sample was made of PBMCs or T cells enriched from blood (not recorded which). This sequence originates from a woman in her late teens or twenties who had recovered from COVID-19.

The CDR3 reads CASSYSRLYGYTF. CDR3 bases: TGTGCCAGCAGTTACTCCCGACTGTATGGCTACACCTTC. The V gene is TRBV6-5, the J gene TRBJ1-2; no firm D call. The CDR3 covers 13 residues. Germline V gene lookup returns CDR1 MNHEY and CDR2 SVGAGI. With 0 bases removed from V and 5 bases from J, the gap between germline ends came to 7 bases.